Presented here are 15 T cell receptor beta chains from one specimen sequenced in a study of T-cell reconstitution after alpha-beta-depleted transplantation in children (dated by TCRdb to the mid-2010s). Explained via the paper, the treatment or condition label denotes: allogeneic hematopoietic cell transplantation with graft depleted of TCRalphabeta T cells and CD19 B cells. The library was prepared using PCR. The data were produced on an Illumina HiSeq 2500. Molecular barcoding was employed in the preparation of TCR libraries, with unique molecular identifiers being used to normalize TCRbeta repertoire quantification. TCRdb passed the public sequencing reads through fastp at Q25 and MiXCR, retaining productive beta sequences. Each entry merges the rows of one CDR3 protein and shows their most common DNA and genes. Within this sample are fewer than 250,000 distinct CDR3 sequences, with about 15% of them counted one time only. Roughly two fifths of the sample is in the top ten clones.

This material consisted of PBMCs, mostly from graft donor cells, taken 360 days after TCRalphabeta/CD19-depleted stem cell transplant. These receptors were taken from a male patient aged 2-15 years who had a stem cell transplant for acute lymphoblastic leukemia, so the T cells may come from the graft donor.

The chain is built from TRBV29-1 and TRBJ2-6, with unresolved D. The V gene's germline CDR1 is SQVTM and CDR2 ANQGSEA. CDR3 size: 13 residues. V was shortened by 4 bases and J by 0 bases, with 4 bases between the two germline ends. The CDR3 protein is CSVADSGANVLTF. The CDR3 coding sequence is TGCAGCGTTGCGGACTCTGGGGCCAACGTCCTGACTTTC.

The chain has TRBV6-5 and TRBJ2-2, with D uncertain. Trimming cost V 0 bases and J 11 bases, with 13 bases left between them. CDR3 length equals 14 residues. CDR1 is MNHEY and CDR2 is SVGAGI in the germline V gene. The CDR3: CASSYSQWASELFF. CDR3 nucleotide sequence: TGTGCCAGCAGTTACTCCCAGTGGGCATCAGAGCTGTTTTTT.

This clonotype occurred many times. This chain joins TRBV24-1 and TRBJ2-6; 7 bases map to TRBD2. V dropped 2 bases and J dropped 0; count of bases not matched to a gene: 3. From germline, CDR1 is KGHDR and CDR2 SFDVKD. The CDR3 spans 17 residues. In DNA form, the CDR3 reads TGTGCCACCAGTGATTCCTGGGGGGGCTCTGGGGCCAACGTCCTGACTTTC. Its translation: CATSDSWGGSGANVLTF.

The CDR3 sequence: CASSLAQGAADTQYF. The DNA of the CDR3 is TGTGCCAGCAGCTTGGCTCAGGGGGCGGCAGATACGCAGTATTTT. The chain recombines TRBV5-8 with TRBJ2-3, with 8 bases that match TRBD1. The CDR3 is 15 amino acids. V dropped 0 bases and J dropped 4; count of bases not matched to a gene: 4. Looked up from germline, CDR1 is SGHTS and CDR2 is YDEGEE.

The chain uses TRBV11-1 and TRBJ2-2; D is undetermined. The V and J ends lost 1 base and 2 bases respectively, with 17 bases between them. CDR3 length: 18 residues. Germline loops: CDR1 SGHAT, CDR2 FQDESV (reference sequence). CDR3 amino acids: CASSLEARSATNTGELFF. In DNA, the CDR3 is TGTGCCAGCAGCTTAGAAGCCAGGTCCGCAACCAACACCGGGGAGCTGTTTTTT.

The chain has TRBV7-9 and TRBJ2-7; D not resolved. The CDR3 loop spans 12 amino acids. Germline V gene data show CDR1 as SEHNR and CDR2 as FQNEAQ (reference sequence). V was clipped by 6 bases and J by 4 bases, with 10 bases between them. CDR3 nucleotide sequence: TGTGCCAGCAGGAGGCCGGGTTACGAGCAGTACTTC. It yields the protein CASRRPGYEQYF.

This clonotype was observed many times. The gene calls are TRBV29-1 and TRBJ2-7; the D gene is possibly TRBD1 (5 bases). This CDR3 spans 12 amino acids. Germline V gene data show CDR1 as SQVTM and CDR2 as ANQGSEA. With 3 bases removed from V and 2 bases from J, the gap between germline ends came to 8 bases. The DNA for the CDR3 is TGCAGCGTTGAGGCAGGGACCTACGAGCAGTACTTC. It yields the protein CSVEAGTYEQYF.

The chain has TRBV5-4 and TRBJ2-3; possible D gene TRBD2, 5 bases. Trimming took off 2 bases at V and 2 bases at J, with 12 bases between the two ends. The V gene's germline CDR1 is SGHNT and CDR2 YYREEE (reference sequence). The CDR3 covers 15 residues. The CDR3 loop reads CASSFQADLTDTQYF. CDR3 sequence (DNA): TGTGCCAGCAGCTTCCAAGCGGACCTCACAGATACGCAGTATTTT.

This sequence joins TRBV18 and TRBJ2-5, with no clear D. Trimming cost V 2 bases and J 4 bases, with 11 bases left between them. Germline V gene sequence: CDR1 KGHSH, CDR2 LQKENI. The CDR3 totals 14 residues. For the CDR3, the DNA is TGTGCCAGCTCACCAGTCGCAGGTGGAGAGACCCAGTACTTC. It translates to CASSPVAGGETQYF.

V gene TRBV12-3 or TRBV12-4 combines with J gene TRBJ2-1; 8 bases line up with TRBD1. The CDR3 has 13 residues. The trim removed 7 bases at V and 5 bases at J, leaving 4 bases unmatched. This CDR3 reads CASTQGADNEQFF. CDR3 in DNA: TGTGCCAGCACCCAGGGGGCGGACAATGAGCAGTTCTTC.

This chain links TRBV11-2 with TRBJ2-7; no reliable D call. Trimming pared 3 bases from V and 3 bases from J, leaving 21 bases between. The V gene's germline CDR1 is SGHAT and CDR2 FQNNGV. The CDR3 totals 17 residues. The CDR3 nucleotides are TGTGCCAGCAGCTTTTTCGGCCAGCGCGGCGTCGACTACGAGCAGTACTTC. Protein sequence: CASSFFGQRGVDYEQYF.

At least ten counts were recorded for this clonotype. This chain joins TRBV10-3 and TRBJ2-2; the match to TRBD2 covers 12 bases. Germline lookup yields CDR1 ENHRY and CDR2 SYGVKD. The V segment lost 4 bases and the J segment 6 bases; nucleotides outside the gene matches: 9. This CDR3 is built from 17 residues. DNA for the CDR3: TGTGCCATCAGTGGGCCCCTAGCGGGGGGGCCCGCCGGGGAGCTGTTTTTT. This sequence encodes CAISGPLAGGPAGELFF.

The J gene is TRBJ1-1, the V gene TRBV30, with a possible D match to TRBD1 (5 bases). CDR1 GTSNPN and CDR2 SVGIG come from the germline V gene (reference sequence). Trimming cost V 4 bases and J 11 bases, with 17 bases left between them. The CDR3 is 12 residues long. The chain's CDR3 is CAWTRGLHGAFF. The CDR3 DNA reads as TGTGCCTGGACCCGGGGCCTCCATGGGGCTTTCTTT.

The chain employs TRBV5-6 and TRBJ2-1, with 8 bases that match TRBD1. Germline V gene sequence: CDR1 SGHDT, CDR2 YYEEEE. The J segment lost 0 bases and the V segment lost 2 bases, leaving 4 bases of the junction unmatched. The CDR3 is 16 amino acids. CDR3 nucleotide sequence: TGTGCCAGCAGCTTAAACAGGGGGAGCTCCTACAATGAGCAGTTCTTC. It encodes CASSLNRGSSYNEQFF.

This clonotype was seen ten or more times. V is TRBV5-1 and J is TRBJ1-1; a possible D gene is TRBD1 (6 bases). Trimming shortened V by 1 base and J by 1 base, and 11 bases separated the two germline ends. Germline V gives CDR1 SGHRS, CDR2 YFSETQ. This CDR3 comprises 15 residues. This chain's CDR3 is CASSLRTTGNTEAFF. DNA of the CDR3: TGCGCCAGCAGCTTGAGAACGACAGGGAACACTGAAGCTTTCTTT.